This T cell receptor (beta chain) was retrieved from a study of T cells in Graves' hyperthyroidism and ophthalmopathy. Findings of the study overall: Also found in blood were most expanded thyroid clonotypes above 0.001.

Uncontrolled infection, other autoimmune disease, pregnancy or lactation barred patients from enrollment. Clinical symptoms, serum thyroxine and TRAb, thyroid ultrasound and orbital computed tomography together formed the diagnostic basis. The authors took PBMCs from 10 ml fresh peripheral blood. Template material for amplifying TCR beta CDR3 regions consisted of RNA transcripts. Carried out on the TCR CDR3, a first-round RT-PCR used the HTBI primer set. A single record per CDR3 protein comes from TCRdb applying MiXCR to the multiplex PCR reads. The sample lists some 650,000 distinct CDR3 sequences, approximately 15% occurring once. A word on this clonotype: The antigen is undetermined.

Germline V CDR1 and CDR2: LGHDT, YNNKEL (reference sequence). The CDR3 is 15 residues long. Trimming cost V 5 bases and J 6 bases, with 17 bases left between them. The TCR originated in a middle-aged woman with Graves' ophthalmopathy. The material sequenced was blood. The chain uses TRBV3-1 and TRBJ2-1; possible D gene TRBD1, 6 bases. The CDR3 DNA sequence: TGTGCCAGCAGCGTAGAGGCAGGGGCGACCAATGAGCAGTTCTTC. This encodes CASSVEAGATNEQFF.